This T cell receptor beta chain appears in the sequencing data of a study of OX40 agonist ivuxolimab in advanced cancers. At the level of the study: Dose-escalation cases comprised hepatocellular carcinoma, melanoma, renal cell or head and neck cancer. Partial responses were achieved by three patients, of whom one had hepatocellular carcinoma and two had cutaneous melanoma.

TCRdb's copy holds only in-frame clones and misses some; the assay was immunoSEQ multiplex PCR. The sample carries about 32,000 clones, approximately 80% recorded once. A note on this clone: The target antigen is unknown.

Trimming took 4 bases from V and 0 from J; bases not matched to a gene: 3. The CDR3 sequence is 14 residues long. Germline CDR1 and CDR2: SGHDN and FVKESK. Findings and caveats of the study: Partial responders at 0.1-3.0 mg/kg showed near-lowest clonal expansion. The study found that CD8+ T cells averaged more expanded clones than CD4+.

The sequence derives from an adult with an advanced solid tumor such as melanoma, head and neck, liver or kidney cancer. V usage is TRBV14 and J usage is TRBJ2-7; 7 bases match TRBD1. The sequencing here drew on CD4+ or CD8+ T cells sorted from blood, taken in a trial of the OX40 agonist ivuxolimab. In DNA, the CDR3 is TGTGCCAGCAGCCGAACAGGGGACTCCTACGAGCAGTACTTC. It yields the protein CASSRTGDSYEQYF.